This passage covers 29 T cell receptor beta chains from one sample sequenced in a study of blood T cell repertoires in COVID-19. The repertoire was sequenced with immunoSEQ multiplex PCR; TCRdb's copy has only in-frame clones and lacks some. The table lists about 93,000 clones, around 90% of them singletons. Material: peripheral blood. Receptors originate from a human donor with active COVID-19. The donor label of this sample is uncertain.

The chain links TRBV7-2 to TRBJ2-1; 12 positions agree with TRBD2. Germline V gene sequence: CDR1 SGHTA, CDR2 FQGNSA. V lost 2 bases and J lost 7; bases outside the gene matches: 3. The CDR3 consists of 15 residues. CDR3 in DNA: TGTGCCAGCAGCTTACTAGCGGGGGGGCCGAATGAGCAGTTCTTC. This gives the protein CASSLLAGGPNEQFF.

The rearrangement uses TRBV12-3 or TRBV12-4 and TRBJ1-5, with a possible D match to TRBD1 (6 bases). The CDR3 is made up of 13 amino acids. Deletions cut 1 base from V and 7 bases from J, with 8 bases between. The CDR3 spells CASSLGQGQPQHF. CDR3 in DNA: TGTGCCAGCAGTTTAGGCCAGGGGCAGCCCCAGCATTTT.

V is TRBV21-1 and J is TRBJ1-1. TRBV21-1 is shown as a pseudogene. This CDR3 has 17 residues. The CDR3 DNA reads TGTGCCAGCAGCAAAGTCTACGGGGGAAGGGGCGACACTGAAGCTTTCTTT. Protein sequence: CASSKVYGGRGDTEAFF.

This clone was seen only once. V usage is TRBV28 and J usage is TRBJ2-1; TRBD2 agrees at 14 bases. Looked up from germline, CDR1 is MDHEN and CDR2 is SYDVKM. V shed 7 bases and J 4 bases; nucleotides not matched to a gene: 12. The CDR3 is made up of 18 amino acids. The CDR3 sequence: CASKGLTSGGARYNEQFF. The CDR3, as DNA: TGTGCCAGCAAGGGTTTGACTAGCGGGGGGGCCAGATACAATGAGCAGTTCTTC.

This chain joins TRBV3-1 (or the pseudogene TRBV3-2) and TRBJ2-6; 11 nucleotides match TRBD1. The CDR3 contains 18 residues. Germline V gene data show CDR1 as LGHDT and CDR2 as YNNKEL (reference sequence). The ends lost 4 bases at V and 0 bases at J; junction bases unmatched: 5. CDR3: CASSRRTGGTSGANVLTF. The CDR3 DNA follows: TGTGCCAGCAGCCGCCGGACAGGGGGCACCTCTGGGGCCAACGTCCTGACTTTC.

The CDR3 here is CASSQTGYEQYF. The CDR3 DNA follows: TGCGCCAGCAGCCAGACAGGATACGAGCAGTACTTC. This sequence joins TRBV4-1 and TRBJ2-7, with D maybe TRBD1 (6 bases). The CDR3 is 12 residues long. Per the germline V gene, CDR1 is MGHRA and CDR2 is YSYEKL. V was shortened by 3 bases and J by 4 bases, with 7 bases between the two germline ends.

The chain uses TRBV14 and TRBJ1-5, with TRBD1 matching over 7 bases. This CDR3 spans 17 amino acids. The germline V gene has CDR1 SGHDN and CDR2 FVKESK. The J segment lost 8 bases and the V segment lost 2 bases, leaving 15 bases of the junction unmatched. CDR3 sequence reads: CASSQRGGTANHEPQHF. The CDR3 region has the DNA TGTGCCAGCAGCCAACGGGGTGGGACAGCTAATCATGAGCCCCAGCATTTT.

V gene TRBV10-3 combines with J gene TRBJ2-1; the match to TRBD2 covers 12 bases. Germline CDR1 is ENHRY and CDR2 is SYGVKD. The CDR3 consists of 16 residues. Trimming removed 6 bases from V and 5 bases from J; junction bases left unmatched: 8. The CDR3 sequence is CAIRTSGGQYNNEQFF. CDR3 nucleotide sequence: TGTGCCATCAGAACTAGCGGGGGGCAATATAACAATGAGCAGTTCTTC.

This sequence joins TRBV6-1 and TRBJ2-7, with 10 bases fitting TRBD1. CDR1 and CDR2 from the germline V gene are MNHNS and SASEGT. J gave up 7 bases and V 3 bases, and 12 bases lay outside the gene matches. The CDR3 consists of 16 residues. The CDR3 here is CASSDGGQGRRGEQYF. DNA of the CDR3: TGTGCCAGCAGTGACGGGGGACAGGGGAGGAGAGGGGAGCAGTACTTC.

This sequence joins TRBV2 and TRBJ2-7; TRBD1 matches at 7 bases. Germline V CDR1 and CDR2: SNHLY, FYNNEI. The CDR3 runs 14 residues. Unmatched junction bases numbered 8, after V lost 6 bases and J lost 3 bases. CDR3 nucleotides: TGTGCCAGCAGCCAGCGGACAGGTATCTACGAGCAGTACTTC. Translation gives CASSQRTGIYEQYF. Complete variable domain (other parts from reference TRBV2 and TRBJ2-7): EPEVTQTPSHQVTQMGQEVILRCVPISNHLYFYWYRQILGQKVEFLVSFYNNEISEKSEIFDDQFSVERPDGSNFTLKIRSTKLEDSAMYFCASSQRTGIYEQYFGPGTRLTVT.

The V and J genes are TRBV5-6 and TRBJ2-5, with 9 bases that match TRBD2. Germline V gene data show CDR1 as SGHDT and CDR2 as YYEEEE. V lost 1 base, J lost 5 bases, and 15 bases stayed unmatched. The CDR3 is made up of 18 amino acids. The CDR3 coding sequence is TGTGCCAGCAGCTTGAGTTTGGCGGGGGGGCCGTGGATCGAGACCCAGTACTTC. Translating it yields CASSLSLAGGPWIETQYF.

This clone was seen more than once but under ten times. Additional DNA sequences in this sample encode the identical CDR3. The chain links TRBV7-2 to TRBJ2-1, with TRBD1 matching over 9 bases. Germline loops: CDR1 SGHTA, CDR2 FQGNSA. The length of the CDR3 is 15 residues. J lost 2 bases, V lost 4 bases, and 3 bases had no gene match. The CDR3 region is CASSSGQGTYNEQFF. The CDR3 DNA reads as TGTGCCAGCAGCTCTGGACAGGGGACCTACAATGAGCAGTTCTTC.

V and J are TRBV3-1 (or the pseudogene TRBV3-2) and TRBJ1-6; 8 bases are shared with TRBD1. The CDR3 runs 16 residues. CDR1 LGHDT and CDR2 YNNKEL come from the germline V gene (reference sequence). Trimming cost V 1 base and J 4 bases; bases outside gene matches: 3. The CDR3 bases are TGTGCCAGCAGCCAAGTCGACAGGGGATATAATTCACCCCTCCACTTT. It is translated as CASSQVDRGYNSPLHF.

This clone has a single count. The chain is built from TRBV11-2 and TRBJ2-3, with D possibly TRBD1 on 6 matching bases. The CDR3 is made up of 18 amino acids. With 5 bases removed from V and 4 bases from J, the gap between germline ends came to 25 bases. Germline CDR1 SGHAT, CDR2 FQNNGV. Here the CDR3 reads CASSPWTEAVPIPDTQYF. Written as DNA, the CDR3 is TGTGCCAGCAGCCCCTGGACAGAGGCCGTTCCCATCCCAGATACGCAGTATTTT.

DNA of the CDR3: TGTGCCAGCAGTTTTTTGGGGGGGAAACTGTTTTTT. This translates into CASSFLGGKLFF. This sequence joins TRBV12-3 or TRBV12-4 and TRBJ1-4, with D maybe TRBD1 (5 bases). This CDR3 spans 12 amino acids. Deletions cut 3 bases from V and 11 bases from J, with 10 bases between.

CDR3 sequence reads: CASREKGKNTEAFF. CDR3 in DNA: TGTGCCAGCCGGGAAAAGGGAAAGAACACTGAAGCTTTCTTT. V and J are TRBV19 and TRBJ1-1; D not resolved. Per germline, CDR1 LNHDA and CDR2 SQIVND (reference sequence). Trimming cost V 9 bases and J 1 base, with 15 bases left between them. The CDR3 runs to 14 residues.

The chain has TRBV5-1 and TRBJ2-5; D perhaps matches TRBD2 (6 bases). Deletions cut 0 bases from V and 2 bases from J, with 8 bases between. The CDR3 covers 14 residues. CDR1 is SGHRS, CDR2 YFSETQ, per germline. As DNA, the CDR3 is TGCGCCAGCAGCTTGGAGGGACTTCAAGAGACCCAGTACTTC. Translated, it gives CASSLEGLQETQYF.

This clone has just a few counts. The chain couples TRBV12-3 or TRBV12-4 to TRBJ1-6, with D maybe TRBD1 (5 bases). The CDR3 spans 13 residues. Trimming removed 2 bases from V and 6 bases from J, with 5 bases in between. The CDR3 sequence: CASSLQGNSPLHF. The CDR3 bases are TGTGCCAGCAGTTTACAGGGTAATTCACCCCTCCACTTT.

J is TRBJ2-3 and V is TRBV19; 9 bases are a match to TRBD2. The trim removed 6 bases at V and 1 base at J, leaving 2 bases unmatched. The CDR3 covers 14 residues. CDR1 is LNHDA, CDR2 SQIVND, per germline (reference sequence). DNA of the CDR3: TGTGCCAGTAGACAGCGGGGGGGCACAGATACGCAGTATTTT. Translating gives CASRQRGGTDTQYF.

The V and J genes are TRBV28 and TRBJ2-1, with 10 bases fitting TRBD2. The V segment lost 8 bases and the J segment 2 bases; nucleotides outside the gene matches: 6. In germline, CDR1 is MDHEN, CDR2 SYDVKM. The CDR3 length is 15 residues. This CDR3 is CASEAGGETYNEQFF. The CDR3 nucleotides are TGTGCCAGCGAAGCGGGGGGGGAGACCTACAATGAGCAGTTCTTC.

The chain uses TRBV11-2 and TRBJ1-2; possibly TRBD1 for D (6 bases). Germline CDR1 and CDR2: SGHAT and FQNNGV. The CDR3 spans 14 residues. V dropped 6 bases and J dropped 9 bases, with 20 bases sitting between them. The CDR3, as DNA: TGTGCCAGCAGATCAATACAGGGACGGAAGAGCTACACCTTC. Amino acid sequence: CASRSIQGRKSYTF.

CDR3 protein: CASSLAGGTSAQYF. CDR3 DNA sequence: TGTGCCAGCAGTTTAGCGGGGGGTACCTCGGCCCAGTACTTC. The chain uses TRBV21-1 and TRBJ2-5; the table names TRBD2, a call not compared with the DNA. TRBV21-1 is marked as a pseudogene. The CDR3 is 14 residues long.

This chain links TRBV7-3 with TRBJ1-1, with 9 positions matching TRBD1. This CDR3 spans 15 amino acids. The trim removed 5 bases at V and 4 bases at J, leaving 8 bases unmatched. From germline, CDR1 is SGHTA and CDR2 FQGTGA. This CDR3 reads CASSRPSTGGTEAFF. CDR3 nucleotide sequence: TGTGCCAGCAGCCGCCCGTCGACAGGGGGCACTGAAGCTTTCTTT.

This chain uses TRBV2 with TRBJ2-3; 12 bases match TRBD2. Trimming removed 5 bases from V and 0 bases from J; junction bases left unmatched: 9. CDR3 length: 18 amino acids. Germline CDR1 is SNHLY and CDR2 is FYNNEI. Here the CDR3 DNA reads TGTGCCAGCAGTCAGAGGCTAGCGGGGGGGTTTAGCACAGATACGCAGTATTTT. Its translation: CASSQRLAGGFSTDTQYF.

This clone has only a few counts. The chain uses TRBV10-3 and TRBJ2-7; TRBD1 aligns across 8 bases. The CDR3 sequence is 14 residues long. CDR1 is ENHRY, CDR2 SYGVKD, per germline. Trimming removed 10 bases from V and 2 bases from J; junction bases left unmatched: 10. In DNA, the CDR3 is TGTGCCACCTTGGACCGGGACAGGCCCTACGAGCAGTACTTC. The encoded protein is CATLDRDRPYEQYF.

This chain links TRBV10-2 with TRBJ1-3, with 7 nucleotides matching TRBD1. This CDR3 has 16 amino acids. V shed 5 bases, J shed 0 bases, and the junction held 7 bases outside the gene matches. Germline V gene data show CDR1 as WSHSY and CDR2 as SAAADI. The CDR3 DNA reads as TGCGCCAGCAGTATAAGGACAGGCCGCTCTGGAAACACCATATATTTT. Amino acid sequence: CASSIRTGRSGNTIYF.

The rearrangement links TRBV28 to TRBJ1-2, with 7 bases aligning to TRBD1. Germline values: CDR1 MDHEN, CDR2 SYDVKM. V trimming: 2 bases; J trimming: 2 bases; junction bases outside the gene matches: 2. The CDR3 runs 14 residues. CDR3 nucleotides: TGTGCCAGCAGTTTACCGGGACAGAACTATGGCTACACCTTC. This translates into CASSLPGQNYGYTF.

The chain employs TRBV3-1 (or the pseudogene TRBV3-2) and TRBJ2-7, with a tentative D call TRBD1 (6 bases). Trimming took 2 bases from V and 5 from J, leaving 16 bases between them. This CDR3 is built from 15 residues. Looked up from germline, CDR1 is LGHDT and CDR2 is YNNKEL (reference sequence). The CDR3 region has the DNA TGTGCCAGCAGCCAACAATGGGACCGGACAGACGAGCAGTACTTC. Translated, it gives CASSQQWDRTDEQYF.

The chain is built from TRBV30 and TRBJ1-5, with D maybe TRBD1 (6 bases). V was clipped by 3 bases and J by 3 bases, with 15 bases between them. The CDR3 has 15 amino acids. The germline V gene encodes CDR1 GTSNPN and CDR2 SVGIG (reference sequence). The CDR3 coding sequence is TGTGCCTGGAGCCGAGGGGGGGCGGACAATCAGCCCCAGCATTTT. It specifies CAWSRGGADNQPQHF.